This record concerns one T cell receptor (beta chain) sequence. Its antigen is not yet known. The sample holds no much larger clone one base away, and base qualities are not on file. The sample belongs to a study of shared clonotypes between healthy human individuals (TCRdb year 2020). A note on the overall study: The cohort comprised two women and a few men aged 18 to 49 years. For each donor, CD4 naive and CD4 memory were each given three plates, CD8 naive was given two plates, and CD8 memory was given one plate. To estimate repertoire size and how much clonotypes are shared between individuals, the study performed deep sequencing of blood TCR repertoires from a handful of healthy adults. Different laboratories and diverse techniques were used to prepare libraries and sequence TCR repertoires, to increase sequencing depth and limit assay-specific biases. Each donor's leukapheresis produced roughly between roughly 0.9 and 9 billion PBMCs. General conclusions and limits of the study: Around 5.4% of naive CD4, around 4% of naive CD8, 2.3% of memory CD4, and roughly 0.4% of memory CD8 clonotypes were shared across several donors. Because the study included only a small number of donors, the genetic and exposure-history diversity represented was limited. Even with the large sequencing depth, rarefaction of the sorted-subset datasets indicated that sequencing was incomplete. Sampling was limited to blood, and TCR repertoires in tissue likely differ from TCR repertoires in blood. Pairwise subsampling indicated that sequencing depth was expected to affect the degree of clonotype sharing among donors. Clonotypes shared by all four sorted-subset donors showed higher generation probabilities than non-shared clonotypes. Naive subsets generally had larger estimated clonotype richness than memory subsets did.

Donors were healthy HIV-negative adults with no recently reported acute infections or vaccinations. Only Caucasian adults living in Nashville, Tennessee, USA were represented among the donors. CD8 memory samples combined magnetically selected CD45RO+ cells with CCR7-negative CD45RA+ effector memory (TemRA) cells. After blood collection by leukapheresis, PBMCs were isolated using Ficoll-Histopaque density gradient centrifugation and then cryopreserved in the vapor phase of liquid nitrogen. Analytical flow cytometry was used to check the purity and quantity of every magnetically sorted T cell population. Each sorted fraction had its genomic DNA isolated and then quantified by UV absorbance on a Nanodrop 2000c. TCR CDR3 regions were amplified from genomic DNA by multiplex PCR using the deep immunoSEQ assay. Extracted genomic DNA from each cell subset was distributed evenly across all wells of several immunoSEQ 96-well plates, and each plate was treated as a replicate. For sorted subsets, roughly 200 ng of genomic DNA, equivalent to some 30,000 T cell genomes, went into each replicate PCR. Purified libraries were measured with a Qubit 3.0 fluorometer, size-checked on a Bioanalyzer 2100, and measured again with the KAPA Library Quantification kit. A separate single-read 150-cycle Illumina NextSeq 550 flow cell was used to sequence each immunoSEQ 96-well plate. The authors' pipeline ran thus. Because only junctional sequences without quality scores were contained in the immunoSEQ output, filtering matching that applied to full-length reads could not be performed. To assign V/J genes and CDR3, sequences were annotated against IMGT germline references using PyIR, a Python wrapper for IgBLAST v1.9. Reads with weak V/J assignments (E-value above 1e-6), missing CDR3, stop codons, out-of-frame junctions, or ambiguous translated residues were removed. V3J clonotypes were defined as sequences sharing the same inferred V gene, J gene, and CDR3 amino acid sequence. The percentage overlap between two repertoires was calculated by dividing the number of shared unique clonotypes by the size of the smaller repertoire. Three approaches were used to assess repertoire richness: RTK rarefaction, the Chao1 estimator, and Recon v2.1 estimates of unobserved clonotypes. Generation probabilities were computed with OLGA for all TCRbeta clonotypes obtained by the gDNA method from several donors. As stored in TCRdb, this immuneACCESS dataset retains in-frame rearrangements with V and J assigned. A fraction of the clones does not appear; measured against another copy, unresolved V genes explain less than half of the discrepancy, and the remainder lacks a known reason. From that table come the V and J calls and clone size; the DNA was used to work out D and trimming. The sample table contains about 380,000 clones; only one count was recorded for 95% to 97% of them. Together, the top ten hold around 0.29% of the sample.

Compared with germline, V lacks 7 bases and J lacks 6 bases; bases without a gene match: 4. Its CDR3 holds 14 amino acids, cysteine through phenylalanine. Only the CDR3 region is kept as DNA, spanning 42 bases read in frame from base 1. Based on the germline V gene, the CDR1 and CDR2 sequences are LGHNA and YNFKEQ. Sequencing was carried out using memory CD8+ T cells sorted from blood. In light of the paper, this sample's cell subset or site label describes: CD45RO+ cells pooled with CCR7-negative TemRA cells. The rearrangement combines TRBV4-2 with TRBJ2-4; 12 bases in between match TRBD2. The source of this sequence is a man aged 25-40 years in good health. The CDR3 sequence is CASKPGLAGNIQYF. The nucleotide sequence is TGTGCCAGCAAACCGGGACTAGCGGGAAACATTCAGTACTTC.